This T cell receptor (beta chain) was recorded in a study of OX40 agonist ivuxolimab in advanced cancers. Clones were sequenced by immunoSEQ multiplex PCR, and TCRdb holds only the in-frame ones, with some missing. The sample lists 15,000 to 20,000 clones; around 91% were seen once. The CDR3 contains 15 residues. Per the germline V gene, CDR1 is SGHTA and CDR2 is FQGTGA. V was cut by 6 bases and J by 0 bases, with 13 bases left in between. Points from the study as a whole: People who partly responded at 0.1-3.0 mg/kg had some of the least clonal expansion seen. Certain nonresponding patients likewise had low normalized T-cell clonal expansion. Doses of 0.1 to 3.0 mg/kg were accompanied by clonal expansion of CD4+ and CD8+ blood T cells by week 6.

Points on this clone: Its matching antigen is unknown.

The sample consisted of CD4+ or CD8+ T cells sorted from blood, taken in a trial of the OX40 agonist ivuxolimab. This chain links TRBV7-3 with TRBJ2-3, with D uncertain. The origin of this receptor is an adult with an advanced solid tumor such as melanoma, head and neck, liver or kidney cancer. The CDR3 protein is CASSSHLQSTDTQYF. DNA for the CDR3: TGTGCCAGCAGTTCCCACCTGCAGAGCACAGATACGCAGTATTTT. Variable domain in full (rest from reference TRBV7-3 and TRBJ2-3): GAGVSQTPSNKVTEKGKYVELRCDPISGHTALYWYRQSLGQGPEFLIYFQGTGAADDSGLPNDRFFAVRPEGSVSTLKIQRTERGDSAVYLCASSSHLQSTDTQYFGPGTRLTVL.